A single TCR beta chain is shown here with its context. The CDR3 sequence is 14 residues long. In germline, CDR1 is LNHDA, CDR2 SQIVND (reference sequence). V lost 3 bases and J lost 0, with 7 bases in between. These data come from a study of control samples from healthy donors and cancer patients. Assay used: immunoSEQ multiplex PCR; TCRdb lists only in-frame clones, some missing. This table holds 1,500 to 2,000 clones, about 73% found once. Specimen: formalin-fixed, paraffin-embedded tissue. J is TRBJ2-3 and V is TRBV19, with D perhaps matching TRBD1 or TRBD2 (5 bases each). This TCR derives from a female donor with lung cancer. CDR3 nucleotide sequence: TGTGCCAGTAGTATCGGGGCTAGCACAGATACGCAGTATTTT. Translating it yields CASSIGASTDTQYF. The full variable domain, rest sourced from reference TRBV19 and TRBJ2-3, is DGGITQSPKYLFRKEGQNVTLSCEQNLNHDAMYWYRQDPGQGLRLIYYSQIVNDFQKGDIAEGYSVSREKKESFPLTVTSAQKNPTAFYLCASSIGASTDTQYFGPGTRLTVL.